This is a list of T cell receptor beta chains from one sample in a study of blood T cell repertoires in COVID-19. Profiling relied on immunoSEQ multiplex PCR, and the TCRdb table lists in-frame clones only, not all of them. The data hold 150,000 to 180,000 clones, with 80% to 90% observed a single time. The sequenced sample was peripheral blood. The receptors shown here come from a woman aged 40-49 years with acute or convalescent COVID-19. Both conserved end residues are part of each CDR3. D genes are given only for firm matches. The listing skips clone size in some rows; elsewhere it reads once, few, many or a size class.

clone_size,d_call,v_call,j_call,cdr3_nt,cdr3_aa
few,.,TRBV20-1,TRBJ1-5,TGCAGTGCTAGTGAGGCGGGGGCAGATCAGCCCCAGCATTTT,CSASEAGADQPQHF
.,TRBD2,TRBV5-1,TRBJ2-3,TGCGCCAGCAGCTCGACGGAGTCGGGACTAAAGGGCGATACGCAGTATTTT,CASSSTESGLKGDTQYF
.,TRBD1,TRBV5-1,TRBJ1-2,TGCGCCAGCAGCAAGGAAGGGGGCGACGGACAGTATGGCTACACCTTC,CASSKEGGDGQYGYTF
.,TRBD2,TRBV19,TRBJ2-7,TGTGCCAGTAGTCCTAGCGGGTTCTACGAGCAGTACTTC,CASSPSGFYEQYF
.,.,TRBV7-3,TRBJ1-1,TGTGCCAGCCTCCCAGAGGCAGGGCGTTTTGCTGAAGCTTTCTTT,CASLPEAGRFAEAFF
.,.,TRBV9,TRBJ2-3,TGTGCCAGCAGCGTAGCATTGGGGGACACACACACAGATACGCAGTATTTT,CASSVALGDTHTDTQYF
.,.,TRBV15,TRBJ2-1,TGTGCCACCAGCAGAGATTGGGCACTAGCAACCGGAGACAATGAGCAGTTCTTC,CATSRDWALATGDNEQFF
.,.,TRBV28,TRBJ1-1,TGTGCCAGCAGTTTGGAGGGTTTCGGGGTCGGCACTGAAGCTTTCTTT,CASSLEGFGVGTEAFF
.,TRBD1,TRBV5-1,TRBJ2-2,TGCGCCAGCAGCTCACAGGGGGCTGGGGGCACCGGGGAGCTGTTTTTT,CASSSQGAGGTGELFF
.,TRBD1,TRBV4-1,TRBJ1-4,TGCGCCAGCAGCCCTCGGACAGGGACTGAAAAACTGTTTTTT,CASSPRTGTEKLFF
once,TRBD1,TRBV11-2,TRBJ2-1,TGTGCCAGCAGCTTCAAGGGACAGGGAAACAATGAGCAGTTCTTC,CASSFKGQGNNEQFF
.,TRBD2,TRBV11-2,TRBJ2-7,TGTGCCAGCAGCCAAAAGGGACTAGCGGGACCCTCAGTCTCCTACGAGCAGTACTTC,CASSQKGLAGPSVSYEQYF
.,.,TRBV7-3,TRBJ2-3,TGTGCCAGCAGCTCCATCACTACAGGTCTCGGTAGAGTCGCAGATACGCAGTATTTT,CASSSITTGLGRVADTQYF
.,TRBD2,TRBV4-1,TRBJ2-1,TGCGCCAGCAGCCATCTTACCGGGACTAGCGGGGGGGGACGAAAACAACACAATGAGCAGTTCTTC,CASSHLTGTSGGGRKQHNEQFF
.,TRBD1,TRBV27,TRBJ2-1,TGTGCCAGCAGCCCCCGGACAGGGCAGACCTACAATGAGCAGTTCTTC,CASSPRTGQTYNEQFF
.,.,TRBV3-1/TRBV3-2,TRBJ1-2,TGTGCCAGCAGCCAAGCGGACAGATGGCGGGGCTACACCTTC,CASSQADRWRGYTF
.,TRBD1,TRBV6-5,TRBJ1-2,TGTGCCAGCAGCAACCCCGGACAGGGGGCTCTTGGCTACACCTTC,CASSNPGQGALGYTF
.,.,TRBV15,TRBJ1-1,TGTGCCACCAGCAGAGATAGGGGTTATGATCCTGAAGCTTTCTTT,CATSRDRGYDPEAFF
.,.,TRBV3-1/TRBV3-2,TRBJ2-5,TGTGCCAGCAGCCTAACCGGGAACCAGTACTTC,CASSLTGNQYF
once,TRBD2,TRBV5-1,TRBJ2-7,TGCGCCAGCGGGGGACTAGCGGGATCCTACGAGCAGTACTTC,CASGGLAGSYEQYF
.,TRBD1,TRBV7-9,TRBJ2-1,TGTGCCAGCAGCTTACCAGGGGGCGGCCCGGGTGAGCAGTTCTTC,CASSLPGGGPGEQFF
.,.,TRBV21-1,TRBJ1-1,TGTGCCAGCAGCATTGACGGGATCATGAACACTGAAGCTTTCTTT,CASSIDGIMNTEAFF
.,TRBD2,TRBV10-3,TRBJ2-3,TGTGCCATCAGCGGCGGGACTAGCGGGAGGTTTAGCACAGATACGCAGTATTTT,CAISGGTSGRFSTDTQYF
.,.,TRBV15,TRBJ1-2,TGTGCCACCAGCAGAGATATAAAGGGAGATGGCTACACCTTC,CATSRDIKGDGYTF
.,.,TRBV18,TRBJ2-1,TGTGCCAGCTCTTCTAAAGCGCTAAACAATGAGCAGTTCTTC,CASSSKALNNEQFF
.,TRBD2,TRBV19,TRBJ2-2,TGTGCCAGTAGTGGAAGGACTAGCGGATACACCGGGGAGCTGTTTTTT,CASSGRTSGYTGELFF
.,.,TRBV19,TRBJ1-1,TGTGCCAGTAGTATAGGAACAGGGCCGAACACTGAAGCTTTCTTT,CASSIGTGPNTEAFF
.,.,TRBV6-5,TRBJ2-1,TGTGCCATAAACAGATGGCCGAGCTCCTACAATGAGCAGTTCTTC,CAINRWPSSYNEQFF
.,.,TRBV5-6,TRBJ2-1,TGTGCCAGCAGCCCCGCCGTTACTAGTTACAATGAGCAGTTCTTC,CASSPAVTSYNEQFF
.,.,TRBV7-9,TRBJ2-7,TGTGCCAGCAGCTTAAAAGGAGAGGGTGTGGAGCAGTACTTC,CASSLKGEGVEQYF
few,.,TRBV4-1,TRBJ1-1,TGCGCCAGCAGCCATGGCCATATTTACGAGAACACTGAAGCTTTCTTT,CASSHGHIYENTEAFF
.,.,TRBV24-1,TRBJ2-3,TGTGCCACCAGTGATTTCCCTTTAGAGGGCACAGATACGCAGTATTTT,CATSDFPLEGTDTQYF
.,.,TRBV24-1,TRBJ2-2,TGTGCCACCAGTGATTTGGCAGGCGAAAACACCGGGGAGCTGTTTTTT,CATSDLAGENTGELFF
.,TRBD1,TRBV6-5,TRBJ2-7,TGTGCCAGCAGAAACACAGGGGATTTGTCCTACGAGCAGTACTTC,CASRNTGDLSYEQYF
.,TRBD1,TRBV14,TRBJ2-7,TGTGCCAGCAGCCACTGGGACAGGGGTTACGAGCAGTACTTC,CASSHWDRGYEQYF
.,TRBD1,TRBV4-1,TRBJ1-6,TGCGCCAGCAGCCAAGTTCGGGGCCAGGGGGGCCGATCACCCCTCCACTTT,CASSQVRGQGGRSPLHF
.,.,TRBV27,TRBJ1-2,TGTGCCAGCAGTCCGCGGACAGAGAACTATGGCTACACCTTC,CASSPRTENYGYTF
.,TRBD1,TRBV18,TRBJ2-1,TGTGCCAGCTCGCGGGACGCCGGACAGGGGTCCTACAATGAGCAGTTCTTC,CASSRDAGQGSYNEQFF
once,TRBD1,TRBV30,TRBJ1-2,TGTGCCTGGCCGGGGACAGGGGGCGCGAGAAACTATGGCTACACCTTC,CAWPGTGGARNYGYTF
.,.,TRBV3-1/TRBV3-2,TRBJ2-7,TGTGCCAGCAGCCTACCGGGACATGACCTTCTTGAGCAGTACTTC,CASSLPGHDLLEQYF
.,.,TRBV6-6,TRBJ1-1,TGTGCCAGCAGTTACGCAGGGACAACTACTGAAGCTTTCTTT,CASSYAGTTTEAFF
.,.,TRBV7-9,TRBJ2-2,TGTGCCAGCAACCCCAGGTTGGGGAACACCGGGGAGCTGTTTTTT,CASNPRLGNTGELFF
.,.,TRBV9,TRBJ1-2,TGTGCCAGCAGCGTAGGTTTCGGGACATCGATGCGCTACACCTTC,CASSVGFGTSMRYTF
.,TRBD2,TRBV5-1,TRBJ2-3,TGCGCCAGCAGCACGATAGCGGGGGGGCGGACAGATACGCAGTATTTT,CASSTIAGGRTDTQYF
.,.,TRBV5-1,TRBJ2-1,TGCGCCAGCAGCTTGGGAGGGTCTCTCGATTACAATGAGCAGTTCTTC,CASSLGGSLDYNEQFF
.,TRBD1,TRBV7-9,TRBJ2-1,TGTGCCAGCAGCTCAACGGACAGGAGAGGAAAGTTCTTC,CASSSTDRRGKFF
.,.,TRBV6-2/TRBV6-3,TRBJ2-1,TGTGCCAGCAGTTCTGCGTCGCAATCAAGTGAGCAGTTCTTC,CASSSASQSSEQFF
.,TRBD1,TRBV19,TRBJ2-2,TGTGCCAGTAGTCCGGACAGGGCGAACACCGGGGAGCTGTTTTTT,CASSPDRANTGELFF
.,.,TRBV19,TRBJ2-7,TGTGCCAGTAGTATAGCCAGGGTGAAGAACGAGCAGTACTTC,CASSIARVKNEQYF
.,TRBD1,TRBV4-1,TRBJ2-7,TGCGCCAGCAGCCAAATACAGGGGGAGTACGAGCAGTACTTC,CASSQIQGEYEQYF